A selection of T cell receptor beta chains follows, all from one sample in a study of blood T cells in healthy people across ages. TCRdb ran MiXCR on the 5' RACE reads and lists one entry per CDR3 protein. The table shows around 1,600,000 distinct CDR3 sequences, with approximately 43% occurring only once. Sequencing was performed on blood. The receptors come from a woman between 18 and 29 years old in good health. Both conserved end residues are part of each CDR3. A D gene is named only where the DNA matches it firmly. The size entry is marked missing in some rows and otherwise reads once, few, many or a size class.

v_gene: TRBV3-1; j_gene: TRBJ2-1; d_gene: TRBD1; abundance: few; CDR3aa: CASSQDSRRGTDRNEQFF; CDR3nt: TGTGCCAGCAGCCAAGATAGTAGAAGAGGGACAGACCGCAATGAGCAGTTCTTC
v_gene: TRBV7-2; j_gene: TRBJ2-1; d_gene: -; abundance: -; CDR3aa: CASSLDPSRTQFF; CDR3nt: TGTGCCAGCAGCTTAGACCCGAGTCGGACCCAGTTCTTC
v_gene: TRBV6-6; j_gene: TRBJ2-1; d_gene: -; abundance: few; CDR3aa: CASAPPRVSYNEQFF; CDR3nt: TGTGCCAGCGCCCCACCCCGAGTTTCTTACAATGAGCAGTTCTTC
v_gene: TRBV15; j_gene: TRBJ1-1; d_gene: -; abundance: -; CDR3aa: CATRREGVTEAFF; CDR3nt: TGTGCCACCAGACGAGAAGGGGTCACTGAAGCTTTCTTT
v_gene: TRBV5-1; j_gene: TRBJ2-2; d_gene: -; abundance: few; CDR3aa: CASSLPPNTGELFF; CDR3nt: TGCGCCAGCAGCTTGCCACCGAACACCGGGGAGCTGTTTTTT
v_gene: TRBV6-5; j_gene: TRBJ2-7; d_gene: TRBD2; abundance: -; CDR3aa: CACSYSRGASDEQYF; CDR3nt: TGTGCCTGCAGTTACTCGCGGGGGGCATCGGACGAGCAGTACTTC
v_gene: TRBV20-1; j_gene: TRBJ2-1; d_gene: -; abundance: -; CDR3aa: CSARVVGPYNEQFF; CDR3nt: TGCAGTGCTAGAGTTGTGGGCCCCTACAATGAGCAGTTCTTC
v_gene: TRBV7-2; j_gene: TRBJ2-3; d_gene: -; abundance: -; CDR3aa: CASGGYTDTQYF; CDR3nt: TGTGCCAGCGGAGGTTACACAGATACGCAGTATTTT
v_gene: TRBV24-1; j_gene: TRBJ2-2; d_gene: -; abundance: once; CDR3aa: CATSDRGDRGSPGELFF; CDR3nt: TGTGCCACCTCTGACCGGGGGGACAGAGGGAGTCCGGGGGAGCTGTTTTTT
v_gene: TRBV13; j_gene: TRBJ2-3; d_gene: -; abundance: -; CDR3aa: CASSSPGHRGDRQYF; CDR3nt: TGTGCCAGCAGCTCGCCGGGACACCGGGGTGATAGGCAGTATTTT
v_gene: TRBV11-2; j_gene: TRBJ2-7; d_gene: TRBD1; abundance: -; CDR3aa: CASSIATGLSSYEQYF; CDR3nt: TGTGCCAGCAGCATCGCGACAGGGTTAAGCTCCTACGAGCAGTACTTC
v_gene: TRBV30; j_gene: TRBJ2-7; d_gene: -; abundance: -; CDR3aa: CAWSVLGGGEKYEQYF; CDR3nt: TGTGCCTGGAGTGTGCTCGGGGGCGGGGAAAAGTACGAGCAGTACTTC
v_gene: TRBV13; j_gene: TRBJ1-2; d_gene: TRBD1; abundance: -; CDR3aa: CASSPYGTGGVDGYTF; CDR3nt: TGTGCCAGCAGCCCCTACGGGACAGGGGGCGTCGATGGCTACACCTTC
v_gene: TRBV30; j_gene: TRBJ1-2; d_gene: TRBD1; abundance: few; CDR3aa: CAWSVHRGGGYTF; CDR3nt: TGTGCCTGGAGTGTACACAGGGGCGGTGGCTACACCTTC
v_gene: TRBV20-1; j_gene: TRBJ2-7; d_gene: -; abundance: -; CDR3aa: CSARDHRRVAYEQYF; CDR3nt: TGCAGTGCTAGAGACCATAGGAGGGTAGCCTACGAGCAGTACTTC
v_gene: TRBV10-1; j_gene: TRBJ1-3; d_gene: -; abundance: -; CDR3aa: CASSESLVGNTIYF; CDR3nt: TGCGCCAGCAGTGAGAGTTTGGTCGGGAACACCATATATTTT
v_gene: TRBV7-8; j_gene: TRBJ2-5; d_gene: -; abundance: few; CDR3aa: CASSPSRDYQETQYF; CDR3nt: TGTGCCAGCAGCCCATCCCGGGACTACCAAGAGACCCAGTACTTC
v_gene: TRBV5-4; j_gene: TRBJ1-1; d_gene: -; abundance: -; CDR3aa: CASSPQTANTEAFF; CDR3nt: TGTGCCAGCAGCCCCCAAACAGCGAACACTGAAGCTTTCTTT
v_gene: TRBV6-2/TRBV6-3; j_gene: TRBJ2-3; d_gene: TRBD2; abundance: -; CDR3aa: CASSRPGLAGFKRTDTQYF; CDR3nt: TGTGCCAGCAGCAGACCGGGACTAGCGGGATTCAAACGTACAGATACGCAGTATTTT
v_gene: TRBV20-1; j_gene: TRBJ2-1; d_gene: TRBD2; abundance: few; CDR3aa: CSAREWTSGYNEQFF; CDR3nt: TGCAGTGCTAGAGAATGGACTAGCGGCTACAATGAGCAGTTCTTC
v_gene: TRBV27; j_gene: TRBJ1-2; d_gene: -; abundance: -; CDR3aa: CASSLGPNSGYTF; CDR3nt: TGTGCCAGCAGTTTAGGTCCGAACTCTGGCTACACCTTC
v_gene: TRBV20-1; j_gene: TRBJ1-1; d_gene: -; abundance: few; CDR3aa: CSAVVGGGNTEAFF; CDR3nt: TGCAGTGCTGTGGTGGGGGGCGGAAACACTGAAGCTTTCTTT
v_gene: TRBV9; j_gene: TRBJ2-3; d_gene: -; abundance: -; CDR3aa: CASSHGATDTQYF; CDR3nt: TGTGCCAGCAGCCACGGGGCGACAGATACGCAGTATTTT
v_gene: TRBV6-1; j_gene: TRBJ2-3; d_gene: TRBD1; abundance: -; CDR3aa: CASRRTGRFIDTQYF; CDR3nt: TGTGCCAGCAGACGGACAGGGCGTTTTATCGATACGCAGTATTTT
v_gene: TRBV20-1; j_gene: TRBJ2-1; d_gene: TRBD2; abundance: few; CDR3aa: CSARDRLAGNNEQFF; CDR3nt: TGCAGTGCTAGAGATAGGCTAGCGGGGAACAATGAGCAGTTCTTC
v_gene: TRBV29-1; j_gene: TRBJ2-2; d_gene: -; abundance: few; CDR3aa: CSVAHPWSGELFF; CDR3nt: TGCAGCGTTGCGCACCCCTGGAGCGGGGAGCTGTTTTTT
v_gene: TRBV4-1; j_gene: TRBJ2-6; d_gene: -; abundance: few; CDR3aa: CASSQDGLVLTF; CDR3nt: TGCGCCAGCAGCCAAGATGGGTTGGTCCTGACTTTC
v_gene: TRBV7-2; j_gene: TRBJ2-1; d_gene: -; abundance: -; CDR3aa: CASSADWDADEQFF; CDR3nt: TGTGCCAGCAGCGCCGATTGGGATGCGGATGAGCAGTTCTTC
v_gene: TRBV7-2; j_gene: TRBJ1-3; d_gene: -; abundance: -; CDR3aa: CASSPTLLPFTGNTIYF; CDR3nt: TGTGCCAGCAGTCCCACTCTCCTACCCTTCACTGGAAACACCATATATTTT
v_gene: TRBV6-5; j_gene: TRBJ2-1; d_gene: -; abundance: few; CDR3aa: CASSYRFGEQFF; CDR3nt: TGTGCCAGCAGTTACAGGTTCGGGGAGCAGTTCTTC
v_gene: TRBV11-2; j_gene: TRBJ2-5; d_gene: TRBD1; abundance: -; CDR3aa: CASRKAGTGEETQYF; CDR3nt: TGTGCCAGCAGAAAGGCCGGGACAGGGGAAGAGACCCAGTACTTC
v_gene: TRBV7-9; j_gene: TRBJ2-7; d_gene: -; abundance: -; CDR3aa: CASTLEWAGAYEQYF; CDR3nt: TGTGCCAGCACCTTAGAATGGGCAGGGGCTTACGAGCAGTACTTC
v_gene: TRBV6-2/TRBV6-3; j_gene: TRBJ1-6; d_gene: -; abundance: few; CDR3aa: CASSSSNRRSRPLHF; CDR3nt: TGTGCCAGCAGTTCGTCTAACCGACGGTCAAGGCCCCTCCACTTT
v_gene: TRBV7-3; j_gene: TRBJ2-1; d_gene: -; abundance: -; CDR3aa: CASSSRSTEQFF; CDR3nt: TGTGCCAGCAGCTCCCGTTCTACAGAGCAGTTCTTC
v_gene: TRBV6-5; j_gene: TRBJ2-3; d_gene: -; abundance: -; CDR3aa: CASSYGPSTDTQYF; CDR3nt: TGTGCCAGCAGTTACGGGCCTAGCACAGATACGCAGTATTTT
v_gene: TRBV12-3/TRBV12-4; j_gene: TRBJ2-4; d_gene: TRBD2; abundance: few; CDR3aa: CASSLSGRPLKEQYF; CDR3nt: TGTGCCAGCAGTTTAAGCGGGAGGCCCCTGAAGGAGCAGTACTTC
v_gene: TRBV30; j_gene: TRBJ2-1; d_gene: -; abundance: few; CDR3aa: CAWSGSSEQFF; CDR3nt: TGTGCCTGGAGCGGGTCCAGTGAGCAGTTCTTC
v_gene: TRBV12-5; j_gene: TRBJ2-6; d_gene: -; abundance: few; CDR3aa: CASGSGQLFSGANVLTF; CDR3nt: TGTGCTAGTGGCTCTGGACAGCTTTTCTCTGGGGCCAACGTCCTGACTTTC
v_gene: TRBV20-1; j_gene: TRBJ2-5; d_gene: TRBD2; abundance: -; CDR3aa: CSASRGVQETQYF; CDR3nt: TGCAGTGCTAGCCGGGGGGTACAAGAGACCCAGTACTTC
v_gene: TRBV27; j_gene: TRBJ1-5; d_gene: -; abundance: few; CDR3aa: CASSLSGGSWVQPQHF; CDR3nt: TGTGCCAGCAGTTTATCTGGGGGATCTTGGGTTCAGCCCCAGCATTTT
v_gene: TRBV4-3; j_gene: TRBJ1-4; d_gene: -; abundance: -; CDR3aa: CASSQDPGTNEKLFF; CDR3nt: TGCGCCAGCAGCCAAGACCCTGGAACTAATGAAAAACTGTTTTTT
v_gene: TRBV27; j_gene: TRBJ2-1; d_gene: -; abundance: few; CDR3aa: CASSFQGGLYNEQFF; CDR3nt: TGTGCCAGCAGTTTTCAGGGGGGGCTTTACAATGAGCAGTTCTTC
v_gene: TRBV28; j_gene: TRBJ2-6; d_gene: -; abundance: -; CDR3aa: CASSLEPGSGANVLTF; CDR3nt: TGTGCCAGCAGTTTGGAACCAGGGTCTGGGGCCAACGTCCTGACTTTC
v_gene: TRBV28; j_gene: TRBJ2-7; d_gene: -; abundance: -; CDR3aa: CAGSSTIYEQYF; CDR3nt: TGTGCCGGCAGTTCGACAATCTACGAGCAGTACTTC
v_gene: TRBV3-1; j_gene: TRBJ1-1; d_gene: -; abundance: -; CDR3aa: CASSQDLQVNTEAFF; CDR3nt: TGTGCCAGCAGCCAAGACTTGCAGGTGAACACTGAAGCTTTCTTT
v_gene: TRBV13; j_gene: TRBJ1-1; d_gene: -; abundance: -; CDR3aa: CASSQDFRGAFF; CDR3nt: TGTGCCAGCAGCCAGGACTTCCGCGGAGCTTTCTTT
v_gene: TRBV7-2; j_gene: TRBJ1-5; d_gene: -; abundance: -; CDR3aa: CASSWTYSNQPQHF; CDR3nt: TGTGCCAGCAGCTGGACGTATAGCAATCAGCCCCAGCATTTT
v_gene: TRBV2; j_gene: TRBJ1-1; d_gene: TRBD1; abundance: -; CDR3aa: CASKPDRGTEAFF; CDR3nt: TGTGCCAGCAAACCCGACAGGGGAACTGAAGCTTTCTTT
v_gene: TRBV12-3/TRBV12-4; j_gene: TRBJ2-7; d_gene: -; abundance: few; CDR3aa: CASSLIADYEQYF; CDR3nt: TGTGCCAGCAGTTTAATTGCAGACTACGAGCAGTACTTC
v_gene: TRBV24-1; j_gene: TRBJ2-7; d_gene: -; abundance: -; CDR3aa: CATSDSRDGHYEQYF; CDR3nt: TGTGCCACCAGTGACTCCCGGGACGGCCACTACGAGCAGTACTTC